These 14 T cell receptor beta chains came from one sample sequenced in a study of shared clonotypes between healthy human individuals. Positive CCR7 selection of CD45RO-negative cells yielded the naive CD8 cells, and terminally differentiated effector memory CD45RA+ cells were excluded. Profiled with immunoSEQ multiplex PCR; TCRdb holds only in-frame clones, not every one. Of some 2 million clones listed, about 95% are singletons. Source material: naive CD8+ T cells sorted from blood. The receptors here all came from a man aged 18 to 29 in good health.

J is TRBJ2-7 and V is TRBV27; D gene ambiguous. Trimming took 3 bases from V and 1 from J, leaving 7 bases between them. The CDR3 covers 13 residues. The germline V gene encodes CDR1 MNHEY and CDR2 SMNVEV (reference sequence). CDR3 in amino acids: CASSFNPSYEQYF. The CDR3, as DNA: TGTGCCAGCAGTTTCAACCCGTCCTACGAGCAGTACTTC.

The genes are TRBV7-6 and TRBJ1-3; 9 bases line up with TRBD1. Looked up from germline, CDR1 is SGHVS and CDR2 is FNYEAQ. This CDR3 contains 16 residues. After removal of 5 bases from V and 0 bases from J, the junction contained 5 bases not matched to a gene. The CDR3 nucleotides are TGTGCCAGCAGCCCCGGGACAGGGAGCTCTGGAAACACCATATATTTT. It translates to CASSPGTGSSGNTIYF.

To note about this clone: Other DNA sequences in the sample encode the same CDR3. This chain joins TRBV5-4 and TRBJ2-7; tentatively, D is TRBD1 or TRBD2 (5 bases each). Germline V gene sequence: CDR1 SGHNT, CDR2 YYREEE (reference sequence). CDR3 length equals 13 residues. V gave up 4 bases and J gave up 3 bases, with 11 bases separating them. The CDR3 DNA is TGTGCCAGCAGCACGGGACCAAGCTACGAGCAGTACTTC. Protein sequence: CASSTGPSYEQYF.

This sequence joins TRBV7-6 and TRBJ2-7, with TRBD2 identical over 7 bases. Germline CDR1 is SGHVS and CDR2 is FNYEAQ. The CDR3 is 15 amino acids. The J segment lost 3 bases and the V segment lost 4 bases, leaving 9 bases of the junction unmatched. This CDR3 is CASSSSTSRVYEQYF. For the CDR3, the DNA is TGTGCCAGCAGCTCTTCGACTAGCCGAGTCTACGAGCAGTACTTC.

The J gene is TRBJ1-4, the V gene TRBV25-1, with TRBD1 identical over 8 bases. The CDR3 loop spans 16 amino acids. The V gene's germline CDR1 is MGHDK and CDR2 SYGVNS. V lost 3 bases to trimming and J lost 4 bases; unmatched junction nucleotides: 7. CDR3 sequence: CASSDGRGRVNEKLFF. In DNA, the CDR3 is TGTGCCAGCAGTGATGGCAGGGGGCGAGTTAATGAAAAACTGTTTTTT.

The chain joins TRBV27 to TRBJ2-7; D unclear. CDR1 and CDR2 from the germline V gene are MNHEY and SMNVEV (reference sequence). CDR3 length: 15 residues. With 6 bases removed from V and 4 bases from J, the gap between germline ends came to 19 bases. The CDR3 region is CASSSNPGNLYEQYF. Written as DNA, the CDR3 is TGTGCCAGCAGCTCTAACCCCGGAAACCTTTACGAGCAGTACTTC.

The chain recombines TRBV7-9 with TRBJ2-7; D might be TRBD1 (6 bases). Trimming left V 3 bases short and J 4 bases short, with 16 bases between. CDR3 length: 15 residues. Germline CDR1 SEHNR, CDR2 FQNEAQ (reference sequence). The CDR3 DNA reads as TGTGCCAGCAGCTTTGGTACAGGGTATAGGTACGAGCAGTACTTC. It is translated as CASSFGTGYRYEQYF.

This chain connects TRBV4-3 to TRBJ2-1, with D possibly matching TRBD2 (5 bases). CDR1 and CDR2 (germline): LGHNA, YSLEER. The CDR3 has 14 amino acids. The germline V and J ends were trimmed by 0 bases and 6 bases, with 9 bases remaining between them. CDR3 DNA sequence: TGCGCCAGCAGCCAAGATCGGGGTGCCAATGAGCAGTTCTTC. Its translation is CASSQDRGANEQFF.

DNA of the CDR3: TGTGCCAGCAGCTCCAGGTACGGGGGCTATGGCTACACCTTC. Protein sequence: CASSSRYGGYGYTF. The chain recombines TRBV5-6 with TRBJ1-2, with D perhaps matching TRBD1 (5 bases). V lost 3 bases, J lost 4 bases, and 13 bases lay in between. This CDR3 region has 14 residues. Germline V gives CDR1 SGHDT, CDR2 YYEEEE.

The chain links TRBV4-1 to TRBJ2-5, with D hard to call. Deletions cut 2 bases from V and 0 bases from J, with 10 bases between. This CDR3 region has 15 residues. Looked up from germline, CDR1 is MGHRA and CDR2 is YSYEKL. CDR3 DNA: TGCGCCAGCAGCCAAACTTCGCGGAACCAAGAGACCCAGTACTTC. Protein: CASSQTSRNQETQYF.

The chain carries TRBV2 and TRBJ1-1; D unclear. The germline gives CDR1 SNHLY, CDR2 FYNNEI. The V end lost 7 bases, the J end lost 0 bases, and 12 bases lay between the germline ends. The CDR3 covers 14 residues. Here the CDR3 DNA reads TGTGCCAGCACCCCGGGCACCATGAACACTGAAGCTTTCTTT. Its translation: CASTPGTMNTEAFF.

The chain is built from TRBV10-2 and TRBJ2-3; TRBD1 matches 9 bases. Germline V gene data show CDR1 as WSHSY and CDR2 as SAAADI. With V trimmed by 8 bases and J by 3 bases, 9 bases remained unmatched. The CDR3 has 15 residues. The chain's CDR3 is CASYSGQGGTDTQYF. CDR3 bases: TGCGCCAGCTATTCGGGACAGGGTGGTACAGATACGCAGTATTTT.

This clone was recorded once. This rearrangement joins TRBV5-5 to TRBJ2-7; tentative D call: TRBD1 (5 bases). Germline V CDR1 and CDR2: SGHKS, YYEKEE (reference sequence). This CDR3 spans 15 amino acids. V was cut by 0 bases and J by 2 bases, with 12 bases left in between. CDR3 sequence (DNA): TGTGCCAGCAGCTTGGTAGGGGCAGGCACCTACGAGCAGTACTTC. Protein sequence: CASSLVGAGTYEQYF.

This clone appeared a single time. The chain carries TRBV9 and TRBJ2-1; 13 bases are shared with TRBD2. V was pared by 6 bases and J by 6 bases, with 6 bases of the junction left unmatched. The CDR3 spans 15 residues. Germline V CDR1 and CDR2: SGDLS, YYNGEE. The CDR3 reads CASTPLAGGPNEQFF. The CDR3 bases are TGTGCCAGCACCCCACTAGCGGGAGGGCCCAATGAGCAGTTCTTC.